These 21 T cell receptor beta chains were all obtained from the same sample, sequenced in a study of OX40 agonist ivuxolimab in advanced cancers. Data came from immunoSEQ multiplex PCR; TCRdb stores just in-frame clones and leaves some out. The sample contains about 110,000 clones, approximately 90% of which appear only once. Sequencing was performed on CD4+ or CD8+ T cells sorted from blood, taken in a trial of the OX40 agonist ivuxolimab. All receptors come from an adult with an advanced solid tumor such as melanoma, head and neck, liver or kidney cancer.

The chain uses TRBV5-1 and TRBJ2-2, with 8 bases fitting TRBD2. Germline V CDR1 and CDR2: SGHRS, YFSETQ. The ends lost 1 base at V and 2 bases at J; junction bases unmatched: 1. This CDR3 is built from 15 residues. The CDR3: CASSLLAGNTGELFF. For the CDR3, the DNA is TGCGCCAGCAGCTTGTTAGCGGGAAACACCGGGGAGCTGTTTTTT.

This chain connects TRBV7-8 to TRBJ2-7; no reliable D call. This CDR3 has 11 amino acids. V shed 4 bases and J shed 7 bases, with 8 bases lying between them. Germline CDR1 SGHVS, CDR2 FQNEAQ. The CDR3 coding sequence is TGTGCCAGCAGCTCCGCGAGGGAGCAGTACTTC. Its translation: CASSSAREQYF. Together with reference TRBV7-8 and TRBJ2-7, the CDR3 gives the full variable domain: GAGVSQSPRYKVAKRGQDVALRCDPISGHVSLFWYQQALGQGPEFLTYFQNEAQLDKSGLPSDRFFAERPEGSVSTLKIQRTQQEDSAVYLCASSSAREQYFGPGTRLTVT.

The chain joins TRBV5-1 to TRBJ2-1; the D is unclear. The V end was cut by 4 bases, the J end by 6 bases, with 14 bases between. The CDR3 spans 14 residues. From germline, CDR1 is SGHRS and CDR2 YFSETQ. The CDR3 DNA follows: TGCGCCAGCAGCCGCGACATGCCCCCCAATGAGCAGTTCTTC. Translated: CASSRDMPPNEQFF.

The chain links TRBV6-4 to TRBJ1-2; 7 bases align to TRBD1. This CDR3 is 14 amino acids long. J was trimmed by 8 bases and V by 5 bases; bases with no gene match: 11. Germline CDR1 is MRHNA and CDR2 is SNTAGT. CDR3 sequence reads: CASSSQGDGGGYTF. CDR3 nucleotide sequence: TGTGCCAGCAGTTCTCAGGGGGACGGTGGAGGCTACACCTTC.

The V gene is TRBV19, the J gene TRBJ1-1; D is unresolved. Trimming took 3 bases from V and 1 from J, leaving 9 bases between them. CDR3 size: 14 residues. Germline V lookup: CDR1 LNHDA, CDR2 SQIVND (reference sequence). CDR3 DNA: TGTGCCAGTAGTATTATAGGGTCGAACACTGAAGCTTTCTTT. Its translation: CASSIIGSNTEAFF.

V and J are TRBV5-1 and TRBJ2-5; D remains ambiguous. Per the germline V gene, CDR1 is SGHRS and CDR2 is YFSETQ. The CDR3 has 11 amino acids. V was pared by 4 bases and J by 3 bases, with 4 bases between. In DNA form, the CDR3 reads TGCGCCAGCAGCGCAGAAGAGACCCAGTACTTC. This sequence encodes CASSAEETQYF.

The rearrangement links TRBV7-9 to TRBJ2-2; no definite D call. Trimming took 8 bases from V and 7 from J, leaving 11 bases between them. CDR3 size: 12 residues. CDR1 is SEHNR and CDR2 is FQNEAQ in the germline V gene (reference sequence). The CDR3, as DNA: TGTGCCAGCTGCCCCGAACTCGGGGAGCTGTTTTTT. Residues: CASCPELGELFF.

The chain employs TRBV11-2 and TRBJ1-5, with D possibly being TRBD1 (5 bases). The V and J ends lost 5 bases and 7 bases respectively, with 12 bases between them. Germline CDR1 and CDR2: SGHAT and FQNNGV. This CDR3 comprises 13 residues. The CDR3 region has the DNA TGTGCCAGCAGCCTCCAGGGAGGGCAGCCCCAGCATTTT. Translation: CASSLQGGQPQHF.

V gene TRBV5-4 combines with J gene TRBJ2-7; 10 nucleotides align to TRBD2. The germline gives CDR1 SGHNT, CDR2 YYREEE (reference sequence). CDR3 length: 15 amino acids. V lost 1 base to trimming and J lost 6 bases; unmatched junction nucleotides: 7. The CDR3 DNA sequence: TGTGCCAGCAGCTTGCGGGCGGCTAGCGGGAGCGAGCAGTACTTC. It translates to CASSLRAASGSEQYF. The whole variable domain, filled in from reference TRBV5-4 and TRBJ2-7, reads ETGVTQSPTHLIKTRGQQVTLRCSSQSGHNTVSWYQQALGQGPQFIFQYYREEENGRGNFPPRFSGLQFPNYSSELNVNALELDDSALYLCASSLRAASGSEQYFGPGTRLTVT.

The chain uses TRBV6-5 and TRBJ1-1, with a possible D match to TRBD1 (6 bases). The CDR3 covers 14 residues. The V end was cut by 4 bases, the J end by 2 bases, with 11 bases between. CDR1 is MNHEY and CDR2 is SVGAGI in the germline V gene. CDR3 nucleotide sequence: TGTGCCAGCAGTTGGGACACCCGTAACACTGAAGCTTTCTTT. Its protein is CASSWDTRNTEAFF.

The chain employs TRBV2 and TRBJ2-1; TRBD1 agrees at 7 bases. V lost 8 bases and J lost 3; bases outside the gene matches: 4. The CDR3 covers 13 residues. Germline CDR1 and CDR2: SNHLY and FYNNEI. In nucleotides, the CDR3 is TGTGCCAGCGGGACAGAATACTACAATGAGCAGTTCTTC. It is translated as CASGTEYYNEQFF.

This clone appeared a single time. J is TRBJ2-5 and V is TRBV19; no clear D. This CDR3 contains 13 residues. Trimming removed 4 bases at V and 5 bases at J, with 11 bases between. Per the germline V gene, CDR1 is LNHDA and CDR2 is SQIVND (reference sequence). The CDR3 bases are TGTGCCAGTAGTACCGGTTCGGTGGAGACCCAGTACTTC. Translation gives CASSTGSVETQYF.

The rearrangement links TRBV7-9 to TRBJ1-5, with a possible D match to TRBD1 (6 bases). Looked up from germline, CDR1 is SEHNR and CDR2 is FQNEAQ (reference sequence). Trimming pared 5 bases from V and 2 bases from J, leaving 10 bases between. CDR3 length: 14 amino acids. For the CDR3, the DNA is TGTGCCAGCAGCCGAGGGGGAGGCAATCAGCCCCAGCATTTT. Translated, it gives CASSRGGGNQPQHF.

The CDR3 DNA is TGTGCCAGCAGCCAAGGACATGGAAATAATTCACCCCTCCACTTT. Amino acid sequence: CASSQGHGNNSPLHF. This rearrangement joins TRBV7-3 to TRBJ1-6; D might be TRBD1 (5 bases). This CDR3 is 15 amino acids long. Germline lookup yields CDR1 SGHTA and CDR2 FQGTGA. The V and J ends lost 5 bases and 5 bases respectively, with 13 bases between them.

The chain links TRBV14 to TRBJ1-5, with D tentatively TRBD1 (5 bases). Per the germline V gene, CDR1 is SGHDN and CDR2 is FVKESK. The CDR3 runs to 16 residues. Trimming took off 1 base at V and 0 bases at J, with 10 bases between the two ends. The CDR3 bases are TGTGCCAGCAGCCAAGGATCGGGACTTAGCAATCAGCCCCAGCATTTT. This sequence encodes CASSQGSGLSNQPQHF.

This chain uses TRBV11-2 with TRBJ2-7, with unresolved D. The germline V gene has CDR1 SGHAT and CDR2 FQNNGV. The CDR3 is 11 amino acids. V lost 2 bases to trimming and J lost 5 bases, with 4 bases between them. The CDR3 is CASSLSHEQYF. In nucleotides, the CDR3 is TGTGCCAGCAGCTTAAGCCACGAGCAGTACTTC.

J is TRBJ2-7 and V is TRBV6-5; the match to TRBD2 covers 8 bases. J gave up 2 bases and V 6 bases, and 3 bases lay outside the gene matches. The CDR3 covers 13 residues. Germline lookup yields CDR1 MNHEY and CDR2 SVGAGI. The CDR3 loop reads CASRDSGTYEQYF. The CDR3 DNA sequence: TGTGCCAGCAGGGATAGCGGGACCTACGAGCAGTACTTC.

V usage is TRBV19 and J usage is TRBJ2-1, with 9 nucleotides matching TRBD2. The CDR3 has 17 residues. The V and J ends lost 3 bases and 4 bases, in that order; junction bases with no gene match: 10. Germline-derived CDR1 and CDR2 are LNHDA and SQIVND (reference sequence). The CDR3 loop is CASSIPGLASLYNEQFF. In DNA, the CDR3 is TGTGCCAGTAGTATCCCAGGACTAGCGTCCCTTTACAATGAGCAGTTCTTC.

This sequence joins TRBV9 and TRBJ1-3, with D perhaps TRBD1 (6 bases). Trimming took off 4 bases at V and 8 bases at J, with 10 bases between the two ends. The CDR3 covers 12 residues. The germline gives CDR1 SGDLS, CDR2 YYNGEE. The CDR3 is CASSPRGDTIYF. CDR3 coding DNA: TGTGCCAGCAGCCCGAGGGGGGACACCATATATTTT.

V gene TRBV9 combines with J gene TRBJ2-1; 8 nucleotides align to TRBD2. CDR1 is SGDLS, CDR2 YYNGEE, per germline. V dropped 0 bases and J dropped 0; count of bases not matched to a gene: 2. This CDR3 region has 16 residues. CDR3 loop: CASSVGLAGSYNEQFF. CDR3 nucleotide sequence: TGTGCCAGCAGCGTAGGTCTAGCGGGCTCCTACAATGAGCAGTTCTTC.

The genes are TRBV27 and TRBJ2-7; a possible D gene is TRBD1 (5 bases). Germline V gene data show CDR1 as MNHEY and CDR2 as SMNVEV (reference sequence). This CDR3 is 15 amino acids long. The V and J ends lost 4 bases and 7 bases respectively, with 20 bases between them. CDR3 protein: CASSSPAGPIREQYF. CDR3 nucleotides: TGTGCCAGCAGTTCCCCCGCAGGGCCCATTAGAGAGCAGTACTTC.